The source of this T cell receptor (beta chain) is a study of early T cells in non-severe SARS-CoV-2 infection. Findings and caveats of the study: Anti-spike CD8 responses were favored in VDJdb matching, and private and CD4 specificities were missed.

This CDR3 is built from 13 residues. Germline V lookup: CDR1 MDHEN, CDR2 SYDVKM. V lost 6 bases to trimming and J lost 2 bases, with 10 bases between them. Each CDR3 protein gets one entry after TCRdb re-called the 5' RACE reads with MiXCR. Of tens of thousands of distinct CDR3 sequences in the sample, 12% were seen once. This clonotype was recorded many times. What it binds is not known. This TCR was recovered from an adult who was a healthcare worker with PCR-confirmed SARS-CoV-2 infection or an uninfected control (not recorded which). The J gene is TRBJ2-5, the V gene TRBV28; a weak D match, TRBD1 (5 bases). The sample consisted of whole blood. CDR3 nucleotide sequence: TGTGCCAGCAGAAACCAGGGACAAGAGACCCAGTACTTC. Residues: CASRNQGQETQYF.